Each of the 7 T cell receptor beta chains below was sequenced from the same sample in a study of blood T cell repertoires in COVID-19. TCRdb's table, derived via immunoSEQ multiplex PCR, lists solely in-frame clones and lacks some. The repertoire holds roughly 160,000 clones, with approximately 86% as singletons. What was sequenced was peripheral blood. These TCRs come from a woman at least 80 years old with COVID-19, enrolled during active disease.

This clone occurred a few times. The V and J genes are TRBV11-2 and TRBJ1-1; tentatively, D is TRBD1 (6 bases). Germline V lookup: CDR1 SGHAT, CDR2 FQNNGV. This CDR3 has 14 residues. Trimming stripped 0 bases from V and 9 bases from J, with 14 bases between. CDR3 coding DNA: TGTGCCAGCAGCTTAGAGACAGGCACAGGGAAAGCTTTCTTT. Translation gives CASSLETGTGKAFF.

This chain joins TRBV5-5 and TRBJ2-7, with 13 bases that match TRBD2. The germline gives CDR1 SGHKS, CDR2 YYEKEE (reference sequence). Trimming cost V 3 bases and J 4 bases; bases outside gene matches: 4. There are 15 residues in the CDR3. The CDR3 DNA follows: TGTGCCAGCAGCTCCGGACTAGCGGGAGTTTACGAGCAGTACTTC. This sequence encodes CASSSGLAGVYEQYF.

The rearrangement links TRBV28 to TRBJ1-1; no firm D call. The CDR3 is 12 residues long. V was shortened by 3 bases and J by 7 bases, with 9 bases between the two germline ends. CDR1 MDHEN and CDR2 SYDVKM come from the germline V gene. CDR3 loop: CASSFLGDEAFF. In DNA, the CDR3 is TGTGCCAGCAGTTTTCTAGGAGATGAAGCTTTCTTT.

This clone was detected only a few times. The chain couples TRBV5-1 to TRBJ2-7, with 7 bases that match TRBD1. CDR1 is SGHRS and CDR2 is YFSETQ in the germline V gene. J was trimmed by 3 bases and V by 0 bases; bases with no gene match: 3. The CDR3 spans 14 residues. CDR3 in DNA: TGCGCCAGCAGCTTGGCGGGACAGAACTACGAGCAGTACTTC. Protein: CASSLAGQNYEQYF.

V usage is TRBV4-1 and J usage is TRBJ2-2; 12 bases map to TRBD2. Trimming at V came to 1 base and at J to 3 bases, leaving 6 bases not matched to a gene. The CDR3 spans 18 residues. Germline CDR1 is MGHRA and CDR2 is YSYEKL. The CDR3 sequence is CASSQGLAGVVDTGELFF. The CDR3 DNA reads as TGCGCCAGCAGCCAAGGACTAGCGGGAGTTGTGGACACCGGGGAGCTGTTTTTT.

This sequence joins TRBV13 and TRBJ2-1, with 13 bases fitting TRBD2. The CDR3 totals 18 residues. The V and J ends lost 5 bases and 1 base, in that order; junction bases with no gene match: 8. The germline V gene has CDR1 PRHDT and CDR2 FYEKMQ (reference sequence). CDR3 sequence reads: CASSPLAGGRISYNEQFF. CDR3 coding DNA: TGTGCCAGCAGCCCACTAGCGGGAGGGCGAATATCCTACAATGAGCAGTTCTTC.

The gene calls are TRBV7-8 and TRBJ1-2, with D possibly being TRBD1 (6 bases). The germline gives CDR1 SGHVS, CDR2 FQNEAQ. This CDR3 contains 15 residues. V gave up 5 bases and J gave up 5 bases, with 18 bases separating them. This CDR3 is CASSPRGTDGYGYTF. The DNA for the CDR3 is TGTGCCAGCAGCCCTAGGGGGACGGACGGATATGGCTACACCTTC.